A selection of T cell receptor beta chains follows, all from one sample in a study of shared clonotypes between healthy human individuals. Assay used: immunoSEQ multiplex PCR; TCRdb lists only in-frame clones, some missing. The sample carries roughly 1.5 million clones, nearly 99% recorded once. The sequencing sample was made of naive CD4+ T cells sorted from blood. These receptors came from a man aged 25-40 years in good health. Each CDR3 is given with its conserved first and last residue. A D gene is named only where the DNA matches it firmly. Clone size is not always given. Where it is, it says once, few, many or a class for expanded clones.

TGTGCCAGCAGCTCCCGCTCTGAGCAGTTCTTC,CASSSRSEQFF,NA,NA,TRBV7-9,TRBJ2-1
TGTGCCTGGACGGTCTTAACTGAAGCTTTCTTT,CAWTVLTEAFF,NA,NA,TRBV30,TRBJ1-1
TGTGCCAGTAGTACCCCAACAGGGACCGACGAAGAGACCCAGTACTTC,CASSTPTGTDEETQYF,NA,NA,TRBV19,TRBJ2-5
TGTGCCAGTAGTATTACGGGATATGGCTACACCTTC,CASSITGYGYTF,NA,NA,TRBV19,TRBJ1-2
TGTGCCAGCGGGACTAGCGGAAGTGCAGATACGCAGTATTTT,CASGTSGSADTQYF,NA,TRBD2,TRBV9,TRBJ2-3
TGTGCCAGCAGCTCGAGTACAGGGGGCTACGAGCAGTACTTC,CASSSSTGGYEQYF,once,TRBD1,TRBV4-2,TRBJ2-7
TGTGCCAGCAGCTTAGGTCGACAGGACGGGGAAAAACTGTTTTTT,CASSLGRQDGEKLFF,NA,NA,TRBV7-9,TRBJ1-4
TGTGCCAACCTAACCGAAAACACTGAAGCTTTCTTT,CANLTENTEAFF,NA,NA,TRBV21-1,TRBJ1-1
TGTGCCATCAGGACCCCGGGACTAGCAACCTACGAGCAGTACTTC,CAIRTPGLATYEQYF,NA,TRBD2,TRBV10-3,TRBJ2-7
TGTGCCAGCAGCGGGGGGAAGACGGGAACTAACTATGGCTACACCTTC,CASSGGKTGTNYGYTF,NA,NA,TRBV5-4,TRBJ1-2
TGTGCCAGCAGCCAGGCCAGACCCTCTGGAAACACCATATATTTT,CASSQARPSGNTIYF,NA,NA,TRBV14,TRBJ1-3
TGCGCCAGCAGCCAAGATGGGCAGGCGTACTCCTACGAGCAGTACTTC,CASSQDGQAYSYEQYF,NA,NA,TRBV4-1,TRBJ2-7
TGTGCCACCAGCAGAGACGGACAAGGCACAGATACGCAGTATTTT,CATSRDGQGTDTQYF,NA,NA,TRBV15,TRBJ2-3
TGTGCCAGCAAGCCGCGAGCGGCAGAAACAAGCTCTGGAAACACCATATATTTT,CASKPRAAETSSGNTIYF,NA,NA,TRBV27,TRBJ1-3
TGCGCCAGCAGCTTACAGGGGGTAGGGTACAATGAGCAGTTCTTC,CASSLQGVGYNEQFF,NA,TRBD1,TRBV5-1,TRBJ2-1
TGTGCAAGTCGCTTACTTATTTGCGGAGGGAACACCGGGGAGCTGTTTTTT,CASRLLICGGNTGELFF,NA,NA,TRBV12-2,TRBJ2-2
TGTGCCAGCAGCTTACTTCGAGAGACCCAGTACTTC,CASSLLRETQYF,NA,NA,TRBV11-2,TRBJ2-5
TGCAGCGTTAAAGAGACCACTAGCACAGATACGCAGTATTTT,CSVKETTSTDTQYF,NA,NA,TRBV29-1,TRBJ2-3
TGTGCCAGCAGTTACTCAGATACGCAGTATTTT,CASSYSDTQYF,NA,NA,TRBV2,TRBJ2-3
TGCAGCGTTGCGGACAGCCCGAGCTCTGGAAACACCATATATTTT,CSVADSPSSGNTIYF,NA,NA,TRBV29-1,TRBJ1-3
TGTGCCAGCAGTTCCCCGGACAGGGGCAGGTACAATGAGCAGTTCTTC,CASSSPDRGRYNEQFF,NA,TRBD1,TRBV28,TRBJ2-1
TGTGCCAGCAGTTACTCGATTGGCCTAGCGGGAGACGGGCAGTTCTTC,CASSYSIGLAGDGQFF,NA,TRBD2,TRBV6-5,TRBJ2-1
TGTGCCAGTAACTACCGACAGGGGTACAATGAGCAGTTCTTC,CASNYRQGYNEQFF,NA,TRBD1,TRBV19,TRBJ2-1
TGTGCCAGCAGCTTGGCAGGGGGGGGTGTTTCAAGGGATACGCAGTATTTT,CASSLAGGGVSRDTQYF,NA,NA,TRBV5-4,TRBJ2-3
TGCAGCGTTGAAGCAGATACTAGAACCGATGAGCAGTTCTTC,CSVEADTRTDEQFF,NA,NA,TRBV29-1,TRBJ2-1
TGTGCCAGCAGCGTCGACGGGGTCTACAATGAGCAGTTCTTC,CASSVDGVYNEQFF,NA,NA,TRBV9,TRBJ2-1
TGTGCCAGCAGCTTACTGGGACAGGGAAATGAAAAACTGTTTTTT,CASSLLGQGNEKLFF,NA,TRBD1,TRBV7-2,TRBJ1-4
TGTGCCAGCTCACCATACGCCCAGTCTACAGGCGCCATCTACGAGCAGTACTTC,CASSPYAQSTGAIYEQYF,NA,NA,TRBV18,TRBJ2-7
TGTGCCAGCAGCTTGGTGCAGGACAATGAGCAGTTCTTC,CASSLVQDNEQFF,NA,NA,TRBV5-6,TRBJ2-1
TGCAGTGCTAGTTCGGGTAGGGGCTACACCTTC,CSASSGRGYTF,NA,NA,TRBV20-1,TRBJ1-2
TGTGCCAGCTCACGATTGATGGCAGGCTCCAGTAACGAGCCGGGCAACGTCCTGACTTTC,CASSRLMAGSSNEPGNVLTF,NA,NA,TRBV18,TRBJ2-6
TGTGCCAGCACCGAAACAGGGGTGGGTACGCAGTATTTT,CASTETGVGTQYF,NA,TRBD1,TRBV6-1,TRBJ2-3
TGCGCCAGCAGCTTGTGGACAGAGTCAACTGAAGCTTTCTTT,CASSLWTESTEAFF,NA,NA,TRBV5-1,TRBJ1-1
TGTGCCAGCAGTGACTGGGACAGGGGAGAAAAACTGTTTTTT,CASSDWDRGEKLFF,NA,TRBD1,TRBV25-1,TRBJ1-4
TGTGCCAGCAGTGAATTAACGGGGGGAGATACGCAGTATTTT,CASSELTGGDTQYF,NA,TRBD2,TRBV2,TRBJ2-3
TGTGCCAGCAGCTTCTTGGGGAGGAGGACAGATACGCAGTATTTT,CASSFLGRRTDTQYF,NA,NA,TRBV28,TRBJ2-3
TGTGCCAGCAGCTTAGGAGTTCTCCGGGACACTGAAGCTTTCTTT,CASSLGVLRDTEAFF,NA,NA,TRBV7-9,TRBJ1-1
TGCAGCGTTGTGGGGGGCGACCTTTACAATGAGCAGTTCTTC,CSVVGGDLYNEQFF,NA,NA,TRBV29-1,TRBJ2-1
TGTGCCATCAGCGAGGGGACAGGGAATCAGCCCCAGCATTTT,CAISEGTGNQPQHF,NA,TRBD1,TRBV10-3,TRBJ1-5
TGTGCCAGCAGCCAAGAAGTCCGGAGTTCCGAGCAGTACTTC,CASSQEVRSSEQYF,NA,NA,TRBV14,TRBJ2-7
TGTGCCAGCAGCGTACTTTCTGGGGCCAACGTCCTGACTTTC,CASSVLSGANVLTF,NA,NA,TRBV14,TRBJ2-6
TGCGCCAGCAGCTGGACTAGCGGGAGTTACGAGCAGTACTTC,CASSWTSGSYEQYF,NA,TRBD2,TRBV5-1,TRBJ2-7
TGTGCCAGCAGAGACCACCGAGGGGGAAGCTCCTACAATGAGCAGTTCTTC,CASRDHRGGSSYNEQFF,NA,NA,TRBV7-2,TRBJ2-1
TGTGCCAGCAGTTTGGGACAGGGGCCATACGAGCAGTACTTC,CASSLGQGPYEQYF,NA,TRBD1,TRBV27,TRBJ2-7
TGTGCCAGCAGTTTAAGGACTGGGCATACGCAGTATTTT,CASSLRTGHTQYF,NA,NA,TRBV27,TRBJ2-3
TGCGCCAGCAGCCAAGACACACAATACAATGAGCAGTTCTTC,CASSQDTQYNEQFF,NA,NA,TRBV4-3,TRBJ2-1
TGCGCCAGCAGCCTCGGGGGCGGCACTGAAGCTTTCTTT,CASSLGGGTEAFF,NA,NA,TRBV5-1,TRBJ1-1
TGCGCCAGCAGCGGACTATACCACGAGCAGTACTTC,CASSGLYHEQYF,NA,NA,TRBV5-1,TRBJ2-7
TGTGCCAGCAGTGCCCTCTCTGGGACAGGGCGATATGCCGGGGAGCTGTTTTTT,CASSALSGTGRYAGELFF,NA,TRBD1,TRBV6-1,TRBJ2-2
TGTGCCAGCAGCGGACCCGGGACAGGGATCTCCGAGCAGTACTTC,CASSGPGTGISEQYF,NA,TRBD1,TRBV9,TRBJ2-7
TGTGCCAGCAGTTTATATGTCGTTGGGGGACAGACATACGAGCAGTACTTC,CASSLYVVGGQTYEQYF,NA,TRBD1,TRBV27,TRBJ2-7
TGTGCCAGCAGCACCACTAGCGGGAGTTACAATGAGCAGTTCTTC,CASSTTSGSYNEQFF,once,TRBD2,TRBV11-3,TRBJ2-1
TGTGCCAGCAGCTTCGGACAAGGATACGAGCAGTACTTC,CASSFGQGYEQYF,NA,NA,TRBV11-3,TRBJ2-7
TGTGCCAGCAGCCCCCTCCCAAGGGAGACCCAGTACTTC,CASSPLPRETQYF,NA,NA,TRBV5-6,TRBJ2-5
TGTGCCACCTCAGATACAGATACGCAGTATTTT,CATSDTDTQYF,NA,NA,TRBV2,TRBJ2-3
TGTGCCAGCATTGCCGGTGAGGGACTAGGAGAGACCCAGTACTTC,CASIAGEGLGETQYF,NA,TRBD2,TRBV2,TRBJ2-5
TGTGCCAGCAGCGTTGCGGGAATGTCTTACGAGCAGTACTTC,CASSVAGMSYEQYF,NA,NA,TRBV9,TRBJ2-7
TGCGGTATCTGGTCACTTAACTATGGCTACACCTTC,CGIWSLNYGYTF,NA,NA,TRBV28,TRBJ1-2
TGTGCCAGCAGCCTTCACAGGGATCAGCCCCAGCATTTT,CASSLHRDQPQHF,NA,NA,TRBV28,TRBJ1-5
TGTGCCAGCAGCAGGGGCCTAGCGGGAGGCACCGGGGAGCTGTTTTTT,CASSRGLAGGTGELFF,NA,TRBD2,TRBV7-2,TRBJ2-2